A single sample is the source of the 20 T cell receptor beta chains below, sequenced in a study of neurological immune-mediated disorders. TCRdb processed the 5' RACE reads anew with MiXCR; each CDR3 protein has one entry. This sample has about 120,000 distinct CDR3 sequences; roughly 3.2% occur once, and the top ten carry over 1%. Sequenced sample: PBMCs. Every receptor here comes from a woman aged 30 to 39 with multiple sclerosis.

This clonotype was seen repeatedly, ten times or more. The V and J genes are TRBV9 and TRBJ2-3, with 10 bases that match TRBD2. Trimming took 3 bases from V and 10 from J; bases not matched to a gene: 8. This CDR3 comprises 14 residues. The germline V gene encodes CDR1 SGDLS and CDR2 YYNGEE. This CDR3 reads CASSDGTSAGAQYF. The CDR3 region has the DNA TGTGCCAGCAGCGACGGGACTAGCGCCGGGGCGCAGTATTTT.

This clonotype has at least ten counts. CDR3 sequence (DNA): TGCGCCAGCAGAGAGGACAGCAATCAGCCCCAGCATTTT. Protein product: CASREDSNQPQHF. This chain joins TRBV10-2 and TRBJ1-5, with D hard to call. CDR3 length equals 13 residues. V was clipped by 6 bases and J by 1 base, with 7 bases between them. Germline CDR1 is WSHSY and CDR2 is SAAADI.

This clonotype was observed many times. This chain links TRBV27 with TRBJ2-3; D is undetermined. The germline V gene has CDR1 MNHEY and CDR2 SMNVEV (reference sequence). Trimming removed 0 bases at V and 6 bases at J, with 10 bases between. The CDR3 extends over 14 amino acids. The CDR3 DNA reads as TGTGCCAGCAGTTTATCAACCTATTACGATACGCAGTATTTT. Translation gives CASSLSTYYDTQYF.

Concerning this clonotype: Possible read error: a much larger clone is one base away. The chain is built from TRBV20-1 and TRBJ1-2; D is unresolved. V lost 8 bases, J lost 8 bases, and 9 bases lay in between. CDR3 length: 9 amino acids. CDR1 is DFQATT and CDR2 is SNEGSKA in the germline V gene (reference sequence). The CDR3 region has the DNA TGCAGTTCTAACGGGGGCTACACCTTC. Its translation: CSSNGGYTF.

Ten or more counts support this clonotype. The chain is built from TRBV7-8 and TRBJ1-1; TRBD1 matches 8 bases. V was clipped by 5 bases and J by 1 base; unmatched bases: 6. The CDR3 consists of 15 residues. The germline gives CDR1 SGHVS, CDR2 FQNEAQ. The CDR3 DNA follows: TGTGCCAGCAGCCGAGGGACAGGACAGAACACTGAAGCTTTCTTT. Translated: CASSRGTGQNTEAFF.

Remarks on this clonotype: A read error may account for a junction end that differs from germline. The chain carries TRBV20-1 and TRBJ2-7; 8 bases are shared with TRBD2. The germline gives CDR1 DFQATT, CDR2 SNEGSKA (reference sequence). The CDR3 spans 13 residues. The CDR3 nucleotides read TGCAGTGATAGAGATAGACGGGGGGGACAGCAGTACTTC. This encodes CSDRDRRGGQQYF.

This clonotype was observed many times. The rearrangement uses TRBV7-9 and TRBJ2-5; 7 positions match TRBD2. CDR1 is SEHNR, CDR2 FQNEAQ, per germline (reference sequence). This CDR3 is 14 amino acids long. Germline trimming cut 11 bases from V and 4 bases from J; bases unmatched to any gene: 13. As DNA, the CDR3 is TGTGCCTCGGCCCCGGGGGGTGTCGGAGAGACCCAGTACTTC. Its protein product is CASAPGGVGETQYF.

This clonotype was counted ten times or more. V usage is TRBV2 and J usage is TRBJ2-7, with a possible D match to TRBD2 (5 bases). Trimming cost V 3 bases and J 3 bases, with 18 bases left between them. CDR3 length: 16 residues. Germline V gene sequence: CDR1 SNHLY, CDR2 FYNNEI. CDR3 residues: CASSDPSGFGNYEQYF. The DNA of the CDR3 is TGTGCCAGCAGTGATCCTTCGGGGTTTGGGAACTACGAGCAGTACTTC.

This clonotype was counted a few times. This may arise from a read error, as a much more abundant clone is one base away. This chain links TRBV5-8 with TRBJ1-5, with a tentative D call TRBD1 (6 bases). Germline CDR1 reads SGHTS; CDR2 reads YDEGEE. The CDR3 runs to 14 residues. The CDR3 sequence: CASSGTGNGQPQNF. DNA for the CDR3: TGTGCCAGCAGCGGAACAGGGAACGGGCAGCCCCAGAATTTT.

This clonotype was counted at least ten times. This rearrangement joins TRBV9 to TRBJ2-3, with 11 bases matching TRBD2. After removal of 6 bases from V and 0 bases from J, the junction contained 12 bases not matched to a gene. CDR1 is SGDLS, CDR2 YYNGEE, per germline. CDR3 size: 18 residues. This chain's CDR3 is CASTLGTSGGSSTDTQYF. CDR3 nucleotide sequence: TGTGCCAGCACCCTCGGAACTAGCGGGGGTTCTAGCACAGATACGCAGTATTTT.

This clonotype was found many times. This rearrangement joins TRBV20-1 to TRBJ1-2, with D uncertain. The CDR3 has 13 amino acids. Trimming took 1 base from V and 4 from J, leaving 10 bases between them. CDR1 is DFQATT, CDR2 SNEGSKA, per germline (reference sequence). CDR3 region: CSARVGTGYGYTF. CDR3 DNA sequence: TGCAGTGCTAGAGTCGGTACGGGCTATGGCTACACCTTC.

This clonotype was observed at least ten times. This chain uses TRBV5-1 with TRBJ2-3; 9 bases line up with TRBD2. Per the germline V gene, CDR1 is SGHRS and CDR2 is YFSETQ. With V trimmed by 5 bases and J by 6 bases, 10 bases remained unmatched. The CDR3 length is 15 residues. DNA for the CDR3: TGCGCCAGCAGAGTTGCGGGAGGGCCAGGGGATACGCAGTATTTT. Its translation: CASRVAGGPGDTQYF.

This clonotype has ten or more counts. The gene calls are TRBV20-1 and TRBJ1-2; 7 bases map to TRBD1. The junction had 9 bases not matched to a gene; V was cut back by 0 bases and J by 2 bases. Germline V gene sequence: CDR1 DFQATT, CDR2 SNEGSKA (reference sequence). CDR3 length: 16 amino acids. Here the CDR3 reads CSARDWLRGRNYGYTF. For the CDR3, the DNA is TGCAGTGCTAGAGATTGGTTGAGGGGGCGGAACTATGGCTACACCTTC.

The table lists this clonotype with many counts. The rearrangement joins TRBV4-3 to TRBJ1-2, with TRBD1 matching over 8 bases. In germline, CDR1 is LGHNA, CDR2 YSLEER. The CDR3 runs to 15 residues. The V segment lost 0 bases and the J segment 5 bases; nucleotides outside the gene matches: 5. CDR3 DNA: TGCGCCAGCAGCCAAGATATGACAGGGGTTTATGGCTACACCTTC. Amino acid sequence: CASSQDMTGVYGYTF.

This clonotype turned up a few times. A read error is possible here, since a much larger clone lies one base away. This chain links TRBV6-2 or TRBV6-3 with TRBJ1-2; D gene ambiguous. Germline values: CDR1 MNHEY, CDR2 SVGEGT. The CDR3 is made up of 11 amino acids. The CDR3 reads CDSSPRGGYTF. The CDR3 region has the DNA TGTGACAGCAGTCCTCGGGGTGGCTACACCTTC.

This clonotype was counted ten times or more. This chain uses TRBV11-2 with TRBJ1-5, with unresolved D. The V gene lost 0 bases and the J gene lost 15 bases, with 15 bases spanning the gap. Germline V gene data show CDR1 as SGHAT and CDR2 as FQNNGV. The CDR3 sequence is 13 residues long. The CDR3 nucleotides are TGTGCCAGCAGCTTAGATAGCCAGTCAGGACCGCATTTT. Protein: CASSLDSQSGPHF.

This clonotype was seen at least ten times. The chain joins TRBV29-1 to TRBJ1-2, with no clear D. Looked up from germline, CDR1 is SQVTM and CDR2 is ANQGSEA. The CDR3 length is 11 residues. V gave up 4 bases and J gave up 4 bases, with 7 bases separating them. Here the CDR3 reads CSVVRGYGYTF. The CDR3 nucleotides are TGCAGCGTTGTGAGAGGCTATGGCTACACCTTC.

The chain joins TRBV7-2 to TRBJ2-3; 8 bases agree with TRBD1. In germline, CDR1 is SGHTA, CDR2 FQGNSA. V was clipped by 1 base and J by 3 bases; unmatched bases: 9. The CDR3 length is 17 residues. The CDR3 region has the DNA TGTGCCAGCAGCTTAGTAGGTGGGACAGGAAGAACAGATACGCAGTATTTT. Residues: CASSLVGGTGRTDTQYF.

This clonotype was picked up many times. The V gene is TRBV5-1, the J gene TRBJ1-2; D uncertain. With 1 base removed from V and 6 bases from J, the gap between germline ends came to 13 bases. Germline V CDR1 and CDR2: SGHRS, YFSETQ. This CDR3 is built from 14 residues. CDR3: CASSLPPRFDGYTF. The CDR3 bases are TGCGCCAGCAGCTTGCCCCCCCGTTTCGATGGCTACACCTTC.

This clonotype showed up many times. The rearrangement uses TRBV27 and TRBJ2-7; 9 positions agree with TRBD1. CDR1 and CDR2 (germline): MNHEY, SMNVEV (reference sequence). The CDR3 has 17 amino acids. Trimming at V came to 4 bases and at J to 5 bases, leaving 15 bases not matched to a gene. CDR3 loop: CASSSTPAGTGTHEQYF. In DNA form, the CDR3 reads TGTGCCAGCAGTTCCACACCTGCTGGGACAGGGACCCACGAGCAGTACTTC.